This record covers a single T cell receptor (beta chain). The target antigen is unknown. These data originate in a study of STAT3 mutations in large granular lymphocyte leukemia. Study overall: Roughly half of the longitudinally sequenced T-LGLL patients carried detectable canonical activating STAT3 mutations. General study findings and limits: In T-cell large granular lymphocyte leukemia, about half of patients showed multiple immunodominant subclonotypes. In several patients, dominant TCR clone burden exceeded STAT3 mutant burden, suggesting STAT3 mutation arose secondarily.

About 40,000 productive templates were obtained per sample on average. Sequencing used immunoSEQ multiplex PCR; TCRdb keeps in-frame clones, though not all of them. This table holds tens of thousands of clones, roughly 81% found once. Trimming shortened V by 5 bases and J by 1 base, and 6 bases separated the two germline ends. The germline CDR1 and CDR2 sequences are SQVTM and ANQGSEA. The CDR3 runs to 12 residues. The chain links TRBV29-1 to TRBJ1-3, with no clear D. The TCR comes from a human donor with T large granular lymphocyte leukemia. Some clones in this sample may be carry-over from other donors' samples. Material for sequencing was PBMCs. Here the CDR3 DNA reads TGCAGCGTTTTGGCGTCTGGAAACACCATATATTTT. Residues: CSVLASGNTIYF.